The 11 T cell receptor beta chains presented below share a single source sample, sequenced in a study of identical twins. TCRdb used MiXCR to reprocess the 5' RACE reads, holding one entry per CDR3 protein. The sample includes under 900,000 distinct CDR3 sequences, about 20% seen only once; the top ten take around 14%. Separately, the same data were catalogued under a study of T cells expressing NK-cell markers.

The specimen was PBMCs. These receptors came from a young woman in good health.

V usage is TRBV15 and J usage is TRBJ2-7; no firm D call. CDR1 and CDR2 from the germline V gene are LNHNV and YYDKDF (reference sequence). V lost 0 bases, J lost 1 base, and 10 bases lay in between. The CDR3 covers 15 residues. The DNA of the CDR3 is TGTGCCACCAGCAGAGATCGGGCCAGATCCTACGAGCAGTACTTC. Translating it yields CATSRDRARSYEQYF.

V and J are TRBV29-1 and TRBJ2-3; D is perhaps TRBD1 (6 bases). The ends were cut back, 5 bases at V and 2 bases at J, with 14 bases in the middle. The germline CDR1 and CDR2 sequences are SQVTM and ANQGSEA. This CDR3 spans 14 amino acids. This chain's CDR3 is CSVKGNRDTDTQYF. CDR3 coding DNA: TGCAGCGTTAAGGGAAACAGGGACACAGATACGCAGTATTTT.

The DNA for the CDR3 is TGTGCCAGCAGTGACACCGGGACTAGCCGTCACAATGAGCAGTTCTTC. It is translated as CASSDTGTSRHNEQFF. This sequence joins TRBV2 and TRBJ2-1; 9 bases line up with TRBD2. Germline V gene data show CDR1 as SNHLY and CDR2 as FYNNEI. This CDR3 region has 16 residues. After removal of 3 bases from V and 5 bases from J, the junction contained 8 bases not matched to a gene. Using reference TRBV2 and TRBJ2-1 for the parts outside the CDR3, the full variable domain is EPEVTQTPSHQVTQMGQEVILRCVPISNHLYFYWYRQILGQKVEFLVSFYNNEISEKSEIFDDQFSVERPDGSNFTLKIRSTKLEDSAMYFCASSDTGTSRHNEQFFGPGTRLTVL.

This clonotype was counted between two and nine times. V and J are TRBV27 and TRBJ2-7, with 10 positions matching TRBD2. The CDR3 length is 16 residues. Trimming took 1 base from V and 4 from J; bases not matched to a gene: 7. CDR1 MNHEY and CDR2 SMNVEV come from the germline V gene (reference sequence). CDR3 sequence (DNA): TGTGCCAGCAGTTTATTAGCGGGGGGCGCCCTGTACGAGCAGTACTTC. The encoded protein is CASSLLAGGALYEQYF.

In DNA form, the CDR3 reads TGCAGTGCTAGAGCCCAGACTGGAAGCGCCTACAATGAGCAGTTCTTC. This encodes CSARAQTGSAYNEQFF. The chain links TRBV20-1 to TRBJ2-1; no clear D. V gave up 1 base and J gave up 2 bases, with 15 bases separating them. CDR1 is DFQATT and CDR2 is SNEGSKA in the germline V gene (reference sequence). The CDR3 runs to 16 residues.

The CDR3 sequence is CSAQRTASSYEQYF. CDR3 DNA: TGCAGTGCGCAACGCACGGCGAGCTCCTACGAGCAGTACTTC. The V gene is TRBV20-1, the J gene TRBJ2-7; D ambiguous. The CDR3 totals 14 residues. CDR1 DFQATT and CDR2 SNEGSKA come from the germline V gene (reference sequence). With 6 bases removed from V and 0 bases from J, the gap between germline ends came to 15 bases.

The chain links TRBV11-1 to TRBJ2-5; possibly TRBD2 for D (5 bases). This CDR3 has 18 amino acids. CDR1 and CDR2 (germline): SGHAT, FQDESV (reference sequence). Trimming pared 2 bases from V and 5 bases from J, leaving 24 bases between. This CDR3 is CASSLIEGEYQARETQYF. The CDR3 bases are TGTGCCAGCAGCTTAATTGAGGGAGAATACCAAGCAAGGGAGACCCAGTACTTC. Looking up the rest from reference TRBV11-1 and TRBJ2-5 gives the full variable domain: EAEVAQSPRYKITEKSQAVAFWCDPISGHATLYWYRQILGQGPELLVQFQDESVVDDSQLPKDRFSAERLKGVDSTLKIQPAELGDSAMYLCASSLIEGEYQARETQYFGPGTRLLVL.

J is TRBJ2-3 and V is TRBV5-6; a weak D match, TRBD2 (5 bases). Germline-derived CDR1 and CDR2 are SGHDT and YYEEEE. CDR3 length equals 14 residues. Trimming pared 4 bases from V and 5 bases from J, leaving 14 bases between. CDR3 DNA: TGTGCCAGCAGCGTGCGGACTGTGGGAGATACGCAGTATTTT. This encodes CASSVRTVGDTQYF.

A few counts support this clonotype. This chain links TRBV12-3 or TRBV12-4 with TRBJ1-2, with unresolved D. CDR3 length: 16 residues. V was cut by 8 bases and J by 1 base, with 20 bases left in between. DNA for the CDR3: TGTGCCAGCGGAACCCTTTACCGGGAAATTAACTATGGCTACACCTTC. As protein: CASGTLYREINYGYTF.

With respect to this clonotype: This likely comes from a read error, as the CDR3 has no conserved phenylalanine or tryptophan at its end. The chain carries TRBV15 and TRBJ1-3, with a weak D call TRBD1 (5 bases). V lost 7 bases, J lost 2 bases, and 9 bases lay in between. The CDR3 length is 13 residues. Germline lookup yields CDR1 LNHNV and CDR2 YYDKDF (reference sequence). CDR3: CATIGVAGNTIYY. The CDR3, as DNA: TGTGCCACCATAGGGGTTGCTGGAAACACCATATATTAT.

The chain couples TRBV20-1 to TRBJ2-1; D uncertain. The length of the CDR3 is 13 residues. The V gene's germline CDR1 is DFQATT and CDR2 SNEGSKA (reference sequence). Trimming shortened V by 6 bases and J by 5 bases, and 14 bases separated the two germline ends. CDR3 protein: CSAKGRTHNEQFF. As DNA, the CDR3 is TGCAGTGCCAAGGGCAGGACCCACAATGAGCAGTTCTTC.